What follows are 19 T cell receptor beta chains derived from one specimen sequenced in a study of T cells after yellow fever vaccination. TCRdb re-called the 5' RACE reads with MiXCR, one entry per CDR3 protein. Here the sample spans 310,000 or so distinct CDR3 sequences, 3.6% being singletons. Sequenced material: PBMCs, taken on the day of the yellow fever booster vaccination. The receptors originated from a young man who received the YFV17D yellow fever vaccine.

Many counts were recorded for this clonotype. The rearrangement links TRBV29-1 to TRBJ2-5; 10 nucleotides agree with TRBD2. Germline CDR1 reads SQVTM; CDR2 reads ANQGSEA. V was clipped by 6 bases and J by 2 bases; unmatched bases: 3. The CDR3 extends over 13 amino acids. CDR3 sequence reads: CSVETSGQETQYF. In nucleotides, the CDR3 is TGCAGCGTCGAGACTAGCGGGCAAGAGACCCAGTACTTC. The variable domain in full, with the rest retrieved from reference TRBV29-1 and TRBJ2-5, is SAVISQKPSRDICQRGTSLTIQCQVDSQVTMMFWYRQQPGQSLTLIATANQGSEATYESGFVIDKFPISRPNLTFSTLTVSNMSPEDSSIYLCSVETSGQETQYFGPGTRLLVL.

At least ten counts were recorded for this clonotype. The chain is built from TRBV6-6 and TRBJ2-3; 8 nucleotides agree with TRBD2. The CDR3 runs 16 residues. The V gene end was trimmed by 6 bases and the J gene end by 1 base; junction bases not matched to a gene: 9. The germline V gene has CDR1 MNHNY and CDR2 SVGAGI (reference sequence). The CDR3 loop is CASSLGGLARTDTQYF. The CDR3 DNA reads TGTGCCAGCAGCCTAGGTGGACTAGCTCGCACAGATACGCAGTATTTT.

The chain employs TRBV5-1 and TRBJ1-1; the match to TRBD1 covers 10 bases. This CDR3 comprises 14 residues. The germline V gene has CDR1 SGHRS and CDR2 YFSETQ. With V trimmed by 3 bases and J by 5 bases, 4 bases remained unmatched. The CDR3 reads CASSWGQGSTEAFF. In DNA, the CDR3 is TGCGCCAGCAGCTGGGGACAGGGGAGTACTGAAGCTTTCTTT.

Only a few counts were recorded for this clonotype. This chain connects TRBV10-2 to TRBJ2-3, with TRBD1 matching 7 bases. The V and J ends lost 5 bases and 3 bases, in that order; junction bases with no gene match: 11. The CDR3 sequence is 16 residues long. CDR1 is WSHSY, CDR2 SAAADI, per germline. The DNA for the CDR3 is TGCGCCAGCAGTAACGTCCGACAGGGTTGGACAGATACGCAGTATTTT. It encodes CASSNVRQGWTDTQYF.

This clonotype has at least ten counts. The chain has TRBV5-1 and TRBJ2-5; unclear D gene. Germline CDR1 reads SGHRS; CDR2 reads YFSETQ. CDR3 length: 11 amino acids. Between the trimmed V and J ends, which lost 1 base and 6 bases, there was a span of 4 bases. Written as DNA, the CDR3 is TGCGCCAGCAGCTTGTCGAAGACCCAGTACTTC. Translating it yields CASSLSKTQYF.

The V call is TRBV30, the J call TRBJ2-3; TRBD2 matches 8 bases. Trimming cost V 3 bases and J 0 bases; bases outside gene matches: 5. The CDR3 loop spans 15 amino acids. Germline CDR1 is GTSNPN and CDR2 is SVGIG (reference sequence). CDR3 region: CAWSGGAASTDTQYF. Written as DNA, the CDR3 is TGTGCCTGGAGCGGGGGGGCCGCTAGCACAGATACGCAGTATTTT.

This clonotype was picked up a small number of times. The CDR3 is CASNLKDGYGYTF. The CDR3, as DNA: TGTGCCAGCAACCTTAAAGACGGATATGGCTACACCTTC. The rearrangement links TRBV7-9 to TRBJ1-2, with no clear D. V gave up 7 bases and J gave up 5 bases, with 14 bases separating them. Germline-derived CDR1 and CDR2 are SEHNR and FQNEAQ (reference sequence). This CDR3 has 13 amino acids.

This clonotype showed up many times. The V gene is TRBV20-1, the J gene TRBJ2-7, with TRBD2 matching over 11 bases. The CDR3 has 21 amino acids. Unmatched junction bases numbered 23, after V lost 1 base and J lost 3 bases. Germline V gene sequence: CDR1 DFQATT, CDR2 SNEGSKA (reference sequence). CDR3: CSARGPIPFPLAGATSYEQYF. The CDR3 DNA follows: TGCAGTGCTAGAGGACCGATTCCTTTTCCACTAGCGGGGGCTACCAGCTACGAGCAGTACTTC.

This clonotype was recorded at least ten times. The chain carries TRBV12-3 or TRBV12-4 and TRBJ2-2; D possibly corresponds to TRBD2 (6 bases). The CDR3 contains 12 residues. Trimming took 5 bases from V and 8 from J, leaving 9 bases between them. CDR3 DNA: TGTGCCAGCAGTCCCGGGAGTGGGGAGCTGTTTTTT. Residues: CASSPGSGELFF.

The V and J genes are TRBV6-6 and TRBJ1-1, with D unclear. There are 15 residues in the CDR3. Trimming removed 1 base at V and 4 bases at J, with 13 bases between. The germline gives CDR1 MNHNY, CDR2 SVGAGI (reference sequence). CDR3 in amino acids: CASSYLGFQSTEAFF. The CDR3 bases are TGTGCCAGCAGTTACTTAGGATTCCAGAGCACTGAAGCTTTCTTT.

This clonotype was seen repeatedly, ten times or more. The V call is TRBV4-1, the J call TRBJ2-1, with 10 bases identical to TRBD1. V gave up 3 bases and J gave up 1 base; unmatched junction bases: 12. Germline-derived CDR1 and CDR2 are MGHRA and YSYEKL. CDR3 length: 19 amino acids. The CDR3 loop reads CASSQGLTGGASSYNEQFF. The CDR3 DNA follows: TGCGCCAGCAGCCAGGGATTGACAGGGGGCGCCTCATCCTACAATGAGCAGTTCTTC.

Only a few counts were recorded for this clonotype. V usage is TRBV7-9 and J usage is TRBJ2-2; 9 nucleotides match TRBD1. CDR1 and CDR2 from the germline V gene are SEHNR and FQNEAQ (reference sequence). The CDR3 covers 14 residues. V was pared by 5 bases and J by 6 bases, with 4 bases of the junction left unmatched. The CDR3 DNA is TGTGCCAGCAGCCGGACAGGGGCACCCGGGGAGCTGTTTTTT. This codes for CASSRTGAPGELFF.

This clonotype has just a few counts. This chain links TRBV7-9 with TRBJ2-5; TRBD1 is a possible D gene (6 bases). Per the germline V gene, CDR1 is SEHNR and CDR2 is FQNEAQ (reference sequence). The CDR3 has 15 residues. Trimming removed 7 bases from V and 5 bases from J, with 20 bases in between. Here the CDR3 reads CASTKPGHGMETQYF. The CDR3, as DNA: TGTGCCAGCACCAAACCGGGACACGGGATGGAGACCCAGTACTTC.

This clonotype was seen ten or more times. The rearrangement links TRBV7-9 to TRBJ2-5; unclear D gene. The germline V gene has CDR1 SEHNR and CDR2 FQNEAQ (reference sequence). The CDR3 extends over 11 amino acids. V was trimmed by 5 bases and J by 3 bases, leaving 4 bases between them. The DNA for the CDR3 is TGTGCCAGCAGCGTGAAAGAGACCCAGTACTTC. This codes for CASSVKETQYF.

This clonotype was seen only a few times. The V gene is TRBV5-1, the J gene TRBJ2-2; D remains unclear. This CDR3 contains 16 residues. Germline V lookup: CDR1 SGHRS, CDR2 YFSETQ. V was pared by 0 bases and J by 0 bases, with 9 bases between. The CDR3 DNA sequence: TGCGCCAGCAGCTTGGGGCTTGAGTCGAACACCGGGGAGCTGTTTTTT. Amino acids: CASSLGLESNTGELFF.

V usage is TRBV7-2 and J usage is TRBJ2-7; 13 bases are shared with TRBD2. The germline V gene has CDR1 SGHTA and CDR2 FQGNSA. The ends lost 2 bases at V and 0 bases at J; junction bases unmatched: 7. This CDR3 spans 18 amino acids. This chain's CDR3 is CASSLLGTSGVSSYEQYF. The CDR3 DNA sequence: TGTGCCAGCAGCTTATTGGGGACTAGCGGGGTGAGCTCCTACGAGCAGTACTTC.

The genes are TRBV6-5 and TRBJ2-7; no reliable D call. Germline CDR1 is MNHEY and CDR2 is SVGAGI. The V end was cut by 4 bases, the J end by 6 bases, with 10 bases between. This CDR3 has 12 amino acids. The CDR3 DNA follows: TGTGCCAGCAGTTTCCGCAAGTCCGAGCAGTACTTC. Translated: CASSFRKSEQYF.

This clonotype was observed a handful of times. One end of the junction fails to match germline, which may point to a read error. The chain is built from TRBV29-1 and TRBJ2-1; D is unclear. The CDR3 contains 16 residues. Per the germline V gene, CDR1 is SQVTM and CDR2 is ANQGSEA. The CDR3: CSVEVGFLGSYNEQFF. The CDR3, as DNA: TGCAGCGTGGAAGTCGGTTTCCTGGGCTCCTACAATGAGCAGTTCTTC.

This clonotype was counted at least ten times. The gene calls are TRBV7-2 and TRBJ2-5; possibly TRBD2 for D (5 bases). V lost 3 bases and J lost 5, with 13 bases in between. Germline CDR1 SGHTA, CDR2 FQGNSA. The CDR3 contains 14 residues. In nucleotides, the CDR3 is TGTGCCAGCAGCTTGAGGCCTAGCCGGGAGACCCAGTACTTC. It is translated as CASSLRPSRETQYF.